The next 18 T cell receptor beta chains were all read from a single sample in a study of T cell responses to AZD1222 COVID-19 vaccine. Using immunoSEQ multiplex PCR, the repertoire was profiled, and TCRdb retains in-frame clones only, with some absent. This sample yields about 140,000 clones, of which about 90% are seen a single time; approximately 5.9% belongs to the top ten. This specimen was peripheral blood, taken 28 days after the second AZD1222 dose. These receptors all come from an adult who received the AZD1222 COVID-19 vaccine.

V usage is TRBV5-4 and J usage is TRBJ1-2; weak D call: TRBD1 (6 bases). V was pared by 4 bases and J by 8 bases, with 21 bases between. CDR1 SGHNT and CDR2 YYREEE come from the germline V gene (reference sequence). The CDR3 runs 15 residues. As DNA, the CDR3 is TGTGCCAGCAGCCCGGGCACAGGGAGGTCAGAGGGCTACACCTTC. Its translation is CASSPGTGRSEGYTF. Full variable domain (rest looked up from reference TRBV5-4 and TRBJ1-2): ETGVTQSPTHLIKTRGQQVTLRCSSQSGHNTVSWYQQALGQGPQFIFQYYREEENGRGNFPPRFSGLQFPNYSSELNVNALELDDSALYLCASSPGTGRSEGYTFGSGTRLTVV.

CDR3 residues: CASSATGKAKNIQYF. The CDR3 region has the DNA TGTGCCAGCAGTGCAACCGGGAAAGCCAAAAACATTCAGTACTTC. J is TRBJ2-4 and V is TRBV25-1, with D possibly TRBD2 on 5 matching bases. The germline gives CDR1 MGHDK, CDR2 SYGVNS. This CDR3 contains 15 residues. Trimming stripped 4 bases from V and 0 bases from J, with 10 bases between.

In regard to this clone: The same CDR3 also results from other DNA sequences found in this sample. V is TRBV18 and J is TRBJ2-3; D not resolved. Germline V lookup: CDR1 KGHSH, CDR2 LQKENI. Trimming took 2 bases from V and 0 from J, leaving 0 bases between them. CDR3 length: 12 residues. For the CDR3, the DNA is TGTGCCAGCTCACCAAGCACAGATACGCAGTATTTT. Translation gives CASSPSTDTQYF. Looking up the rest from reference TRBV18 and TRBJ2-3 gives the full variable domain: NAGVMQNPRHLVRRRGQEARLRCSPMKGHSHVYWYRQLPEEGLKFMVYLQKENIIDESGMPKERFSAEFPKEGPSILRIQQVVRGDSAAYFCASSPSTDTQYFGPGTRLTVL.

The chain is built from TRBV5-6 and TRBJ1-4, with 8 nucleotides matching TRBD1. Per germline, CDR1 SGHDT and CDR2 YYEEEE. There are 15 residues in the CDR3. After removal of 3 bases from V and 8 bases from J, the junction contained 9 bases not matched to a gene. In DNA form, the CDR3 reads TGTGCCAGCAGCTGGAGGACAGGGCATCCCGAAAAACTGTTTTTT. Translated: CASSWRTGHPEKLFF. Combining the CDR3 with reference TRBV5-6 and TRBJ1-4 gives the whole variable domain DAGVTQSPTHLIKTRGQQVTLRCSPKSGHDTVSWYQQALGQGPQFIFQYYEEEERQRGNFPDRFSGHQFPNYSSELNVNALLLGDSALYLCASSWRTGHPEKLFFGSGTQLSVL.

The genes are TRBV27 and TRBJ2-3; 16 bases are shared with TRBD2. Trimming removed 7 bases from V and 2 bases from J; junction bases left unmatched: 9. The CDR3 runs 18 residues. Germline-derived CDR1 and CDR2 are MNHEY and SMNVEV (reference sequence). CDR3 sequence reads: CASTPGLAGGRVTDTQYF. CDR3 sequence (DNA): TGTGCCAGCACCCCGGGACTAGCGGGAGGGCGAGTCACAGATACGCAGTATTTT.

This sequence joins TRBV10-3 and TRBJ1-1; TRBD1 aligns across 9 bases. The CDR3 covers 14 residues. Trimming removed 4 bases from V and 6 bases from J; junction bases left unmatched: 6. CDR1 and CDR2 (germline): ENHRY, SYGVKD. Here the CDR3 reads CAISATGGFSEAFF. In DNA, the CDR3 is TGTGCCATCAGTGCCACAGGGGGCTTCTCTGAAGCTTTCTTT.

Here the CDR3 DNA reads TGCGCCAGCAGCCAAACCTCAGGGGATGGCTACACCTTC. This translates into CASSQTSGDGYTF. The chain recombines TRBV4-1 with TRBJ1-2; the D gene is possibly TRBD1 (6 bases). The germline CDR1 and CDR2 sequences are MGHRA and YSYEKL. V gave up 2 bases and J gave up 6 bases, with 10 bases separating them. The CDR3 spans 13 residues.

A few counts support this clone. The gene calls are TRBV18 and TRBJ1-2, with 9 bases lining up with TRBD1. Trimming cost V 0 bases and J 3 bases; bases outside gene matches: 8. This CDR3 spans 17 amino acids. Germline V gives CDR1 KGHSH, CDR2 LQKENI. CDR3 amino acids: CASSPPSTGGSDYGYTF. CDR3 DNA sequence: TGTGCCAGCTCACCACCGAGTACAGGGGGCAGCGACTATGGCTACACCTTC.

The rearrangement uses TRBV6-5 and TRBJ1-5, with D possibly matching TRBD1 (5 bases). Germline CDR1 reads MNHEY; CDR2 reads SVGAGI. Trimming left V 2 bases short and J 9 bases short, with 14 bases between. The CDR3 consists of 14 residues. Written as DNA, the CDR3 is TGTGCCAGCAGTTACGAAGGCAGCGGGGGGCCCCAGCATTTT. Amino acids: CASSYEGSGGPQHF.

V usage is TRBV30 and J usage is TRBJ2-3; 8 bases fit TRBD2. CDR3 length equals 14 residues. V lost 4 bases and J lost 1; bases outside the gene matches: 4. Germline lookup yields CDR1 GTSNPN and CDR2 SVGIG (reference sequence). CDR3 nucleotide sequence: TGTGCCTGGATGAGGGGACTAGGCACAGATACGCAGTATTTT. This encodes CAWMRGLGTDTQYF.

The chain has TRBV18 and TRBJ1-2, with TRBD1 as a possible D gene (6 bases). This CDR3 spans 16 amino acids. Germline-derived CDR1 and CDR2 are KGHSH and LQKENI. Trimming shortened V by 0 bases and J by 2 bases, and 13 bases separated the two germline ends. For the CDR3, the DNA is TGTGCCAGCTCACCACCCGCAGGGAGGGGGAACTATGGCTACACCTTC. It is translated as CASSPPAGRGNYGYTF.

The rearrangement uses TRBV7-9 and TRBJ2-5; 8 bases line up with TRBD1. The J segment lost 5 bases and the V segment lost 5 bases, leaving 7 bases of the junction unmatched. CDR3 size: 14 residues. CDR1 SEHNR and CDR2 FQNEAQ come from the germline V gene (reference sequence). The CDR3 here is CASSRYDRGETQYF. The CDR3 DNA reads TGTGCCAGCAGCCGGTATGACAGGGGCGAGACCCAGTACTTC.

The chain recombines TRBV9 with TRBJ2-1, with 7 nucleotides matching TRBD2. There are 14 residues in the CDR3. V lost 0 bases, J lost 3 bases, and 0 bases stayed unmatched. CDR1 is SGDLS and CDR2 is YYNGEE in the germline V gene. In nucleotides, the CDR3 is TGTGCCAGCAGCGTAGGCGGGAGCTACAATGAGCAGTTCTTC. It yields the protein CASSVGGSYNEQFF.

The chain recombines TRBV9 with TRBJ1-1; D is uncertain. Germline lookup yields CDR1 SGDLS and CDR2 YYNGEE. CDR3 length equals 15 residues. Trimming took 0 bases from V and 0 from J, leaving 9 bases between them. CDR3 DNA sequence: TGTGCCAGCAGCGTAGCTGGCAGCATGAACACTGAAGCTTTCTTT. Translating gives CASSVAGSMNTEAFF.

The DNA for the CDR3 is TGTGCCAGCAGATCGGGACAGGGCAATGAAAAACTGTTTTTT. Protein sequence: CASRSGQGNEKLFF. J is TRBJ1-4 and V is TRBV27, with 9 bases fitting TRBD1. CDR3 size: 14 residues. CDR1 and CDR2 from the germline V gene are MNHEY and SMNVEV (reference sequence). V dropped 6 bases and J dropped 5; count of bases not matched to a gene: 4.

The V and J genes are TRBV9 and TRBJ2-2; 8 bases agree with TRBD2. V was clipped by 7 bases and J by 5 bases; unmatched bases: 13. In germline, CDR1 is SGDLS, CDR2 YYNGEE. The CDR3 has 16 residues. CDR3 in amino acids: CASSRGLEKWTGELFF. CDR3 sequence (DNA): TGTGCCAGCTCGAGGGGACTAGAAAAGTGGACCGGGGAGCTGTTTTTT.

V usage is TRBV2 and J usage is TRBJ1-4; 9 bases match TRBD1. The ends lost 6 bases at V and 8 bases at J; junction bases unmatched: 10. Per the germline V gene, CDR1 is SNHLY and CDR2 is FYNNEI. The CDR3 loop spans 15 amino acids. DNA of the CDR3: TGTGCCAGCAGGGTCCAGGGACAGGGTGTGGAAAAACTGTTTTTT. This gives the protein CASRVQGQGVEKLFF.

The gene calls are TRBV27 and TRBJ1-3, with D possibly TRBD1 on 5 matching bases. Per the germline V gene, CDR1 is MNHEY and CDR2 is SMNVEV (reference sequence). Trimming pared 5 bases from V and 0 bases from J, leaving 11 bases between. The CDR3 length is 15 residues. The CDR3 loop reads CASSSQGFSGNTIYF. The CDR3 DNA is TGTGCCAGCAGTAGCCAGGGATTCTCTGGAAACACCATATATTTT.